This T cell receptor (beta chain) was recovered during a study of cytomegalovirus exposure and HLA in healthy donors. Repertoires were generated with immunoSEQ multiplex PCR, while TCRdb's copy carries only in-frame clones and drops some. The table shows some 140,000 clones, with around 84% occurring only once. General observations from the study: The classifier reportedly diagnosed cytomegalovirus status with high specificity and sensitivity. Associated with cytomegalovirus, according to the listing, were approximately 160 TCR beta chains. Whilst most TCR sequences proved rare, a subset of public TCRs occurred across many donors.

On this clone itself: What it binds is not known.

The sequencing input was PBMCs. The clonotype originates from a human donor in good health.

The CDR3, as DNA: TGCGCCAGCAGCCCGAGGACAGGGAGAATCACCTTC. Amino acid sequence: CASSPRTGRITF. This sequence joins TRBV5-1 and TRBJ1-2; 8 nucleotides agree with TRBD1. Germline assignment: CDR1 SGHRS and CDR2 YFSETQ. CDR3 length: 12 residues. The V segment lost 4 bases and the J segment 13 bases; nucleotides outside the gene matches: 9. The full variable domain, its missing parts supplied by reference TRBV5-1 and TRBJ1-2, is KAGVTQTPRYLIKTRGQQVTLSCSPISGHRSVSWYQQTPGQGLQFLFEYFSETQRNKGNFPGRFSGRQFSNSRSEMNVSTLELGDSALYLCASSPRTGRITFGSGTRLTVV.